The subject of this entry is one T cell receptor (beta chain). Living in 24 US areas, the participants were between about 18 and 95 years of age. Cohort allocation depended upon clinical history that participants reported. This specimen belongs to a study of blood T cell repertoires in COVID-19. As for the study in general: COVID-19 samples collected from the United States, Italy and Spain covered acute and convalescent phases.

In the source study's methods: Amplified reference gene primers provided the basis for estimating nucleated cell counts. The method was immunoSEQ multiplex PCR; TCRdb's version includes in-frame clones alone and lacks a portion of them. The DNA gave D and trimming, while V, J and clone size come from that table. The sample has 200,000 to 300,000 clones, 70% to 90% seen once. CDR1 and CDR2 (germline): SGHRS, YFSETQ. The CDR3 is 13 residues long. The ends were cut back, 4 bases at V and 7 bases at J, with 9 bases in the middle. Sequenced sample: PBMCs or T cells enriched from blood (not recorded which). This clonotype was obtained from a woman in her forties or fifties with acute COVID-19. V is TRBV5-1 and J is TRBJ1-6, with a weak D call TRBD1 (5 bases). The chain's CDR3 is CASSGTVNSPLHF. The CDR3 DNA follows: TGCGCCAGCAGCGGGACTGTAAATTCACCCCTCCACTTT.